The present T cell receptor beta chain was sequenced within a study of cytomegalovirus exposure and HLA in healthy donors. This PCR relied on a set of 60 Vbeta primers and 13 Jbeta primers. TCRdb keeps only in-frame clones here, not all; method: immunoSEQ multiplex PCR. The repertoire holds more than 50,000 clones, with around three quarters as singletons. Trimming pared 1 base from V and 7 bases from J, leaving 10 bases between. Per the germline V gene, CDR1 is LGHNA and CDR2 is YNFKEQ. This CDR3 region has 13 residues. The chain links TRBV4-2 to TRBJ1-2, with D uncertain. The clonotype originates from a woman between 50 and 59 years old in good health and CMV-seropositive. Sequenced input: PBMCs. CDR3 amino acids: CASSQGLVSGYTF. CDR3 DNA sequence: TGTGCCAGCAGCCAAGGGTTAGTTTCTGGCTACACCTTC.